Given below is one TCR beta chain in context. The data were obtained in a study of memory CD8 T cells in hepatitis C reinfection. Study overall: A positive HCV RNA test after two negatives ≥60 days apart defined reinfection.

Time point given: pre-reinfection, 55 to 20 weeks before reinfection detection. The sorted cells went straight to TCR sequencing with no prior in vitro expansion. Trimming pared 4 bases from V and 3 bases from J, leaving 16 bases between. CDR1 is SGHDT, CDR2 YYEEEE, per germline. The CDR3 spans 16 residues. Sequencing was performed with immunoSEQ multiplex PCR; in TCRdb, only in-frame clones are kept and a portion is missing. Of more than 45,000 clones listed, under 90% are singletons. The specimen was naive CD8+ T cells sorted from blood. This receptor was identified in a man younger than 35 with hepatitis C virus infection. The genes are TRBV5-6 and TRBJ1-4; unclear D gene. CDR3 nucleotide sequence: TGTGCCAGCAGCCGGACGGGGTATCCGTCTAATGAAAAACTGTTTTTT. Amino acids: CASSRTGYPSNEKLFF. The full variable domain, completed using reference TRBV5-6 and TRBJ1-4, is DAGVTQSPTHLIKTRGQQVTLRCSPKSGHDTVSWYQQALGQGPQFIFQYYEEEERQRGNFPDRFSGHQFPNYSSELNVNALLLGDSALYLCASSRTGYPSNEKLFFGSGTQLSVL.